This T cell receptor beta chain was obtained from a study of blood T cell repertoires in COVID-19 (dated by TCRdb to 2020 to 2022). In terms of the full investigation: Samples from collaborators originated in the United States, Italy and Spain and spanned both the acute and convalescent phases of COVID-19. The material from the prospective study consisted of cDNA or gDNA derived from T cells, B-cell-depleted T cells, or PBMCs. Subjects who had been exposed to COVID-19, were actively infected with it, or had recovered from it provided the deeply sampled blood TCRbeta repertoires that made up the dataset. The repertoires were released in a freely available public database intended as a resource for research on the immune response to SARS-CoV-2. The samples were drawn from the first 160 participants of the ongoing ImmuneRACE study and from some 1,300 subjects provided by 6 global collaborators. A de-identified subject ID, COVID-19 status, age in years and sex were almost always included in the sample metadata. Where available, HLA class I and class II types were obtained from metadata supplied by the sample provider rather than from assay-based typing.

TCRbeta CDR3 regions were amplified from genomic DNA using the immunoSEQ Assay, a bias-controlled multiplex PCR. The published analysis was carried out like this. The number of nucleated cells in each sample was estimated from the amplification of reference gene primers within the assay. To quantify the absolute abundance of each unique TCRbeta CDR3 rearrangement, sequence reads were collapsed and filtered. For each sample, productive Simpson clonality was calculated as the square root of Simpson's diversity index across productive rearrangements. TCRdb provides this immuneACCESS table in a form limited to in-frame rearrangements. Some clones are lacking; in checked studies, under half of them reflect an unresolved V gene, and why the rest are absent is not known. V, J and clone size were drawn from that table, and D and trimming were deduced from the DNA. Here the sample has approximately 490,000 clones; around 90% occur a single time. The ten largest clones add up to about 0.65% of the sample.

In the prospective study, participants were roughly 18 to 95 years old, resided in about two dozen geographic areas of the United States, and were enrolled through a virtual design. In the prospective study, cohorts were assigned on the basis of participant-reported clinical history obtained from a screening survey and a study questionnaire. Recovered participants in ImmuneRACE Cohort 3 were defined by two consecutive negative NP/OP PCR tests, clearance by a healthcare professional, or resolution of symptoms. In the prospective study, whole blood, serum and a nasopharyngeal or oropharyngeal swab were collected from each participant by mobile phlebotomists. Prospective study participants could optionally give additional blood draws and questionnaires over a roughly two-month period. Prospective study blood samples were shipped either frozen or at room temperature before DNA extraction. Here is what the overall study found, with its caveats: The amount of clinical and demographic metadata varied by source and participant and was provided uncurated.

This clone occurred a few times. Its specific antigen is unknown. No base qualities exist here, and no much larger clone lies one base off it. Trimming at the junction amounts to 0 bases on V and 6 bases on J, and the germline ends lie 17 bases apart. CDR1 and CDR2, per the germline V gene, are MNHNS and SASEGT. From its cysteine to its phenylalanine, the CDR3 spans 16 amino acids. The CDR3 DNA has 48 bases and is translated from base 1. The sequenced material came from PBMCs or T cells enriched from blood (not recorded which). The receptor's source is a woman between 18 and 29 years old who had recovered from COVID-19. This sequence uses TRBV6-1 and TRBJ1-2; TRBD1 might be the D gene, on 5 matching bases. The nucleotides are TGTGCCAGCAGTGAAGCGGGGGGTATCGGAGAAGATGGCTACACCTTC. This is translated as CASSEAGGIGEDGYTF.